The clone carrying this TCR beta chain appeared many times. Germline V gives CDR1 LNHDA, CDR2 SQIVND (reference sequence). The CDR3 spans 12 residues. V was shortened by 6 bases and J by 10 bases, with 13 bases between the two germline ends. TRAV- and TRBV-specific primers, spanning alpha and beta chains, primed first-strand cDNA. The authors amplified TCRs for 20 to 25 PCR cycles with a constant-region primer and a V-primer adapter. A single record per CDR3 protein comes from TCRdb applying MiXCR to the reads. Among 80,000 or so distinct CDR3 sequences listed, around a sixth were seen once. These data are taken from a study of low-dose radiotherapy and immunotherapy resistance in tumors. Turning to the study itself: Radiation delivery to Cohort 1 consisted of 0.5 Gy per fraction every 2 weeks, summing to 6.5 Gy. 1 Gy per fraction was delivered to Cohort 2 every two weeks, for 13 Gy total over 26 weeks. Aspirin was taken orally by patients at 300 mg daily for four cycles from cycle 1 day 1. The regimen for patients comprised intravenous nivolumab 240 mg every two weeks plus intravenous ipilimumab 1 mg/kg every six weeks.

Time point indicated: after trial treatment. Treatment given: LDRT plus nivolumab, ipilimumab, low-dose cyclophosphamide and aspirin (RACIN trial). The chain recombines TRBV19 with TRBJ2-1; no reliable D call. The sequence derives from a male donor with prostate cancer. The sequenced sample was PBMCs, obtained after low-dose radiotherapy plus immunotherapy. The CDR3, as DNA: TGTGCCAGTAGCCCCGGTTCAAAAGAGCAGTTCTTC. Protein sequence: CASSPGSKEQFF.